A single sample is the source of the 3 T cell receptor beta chains below, sequenced in a study of blood T cell repertoires in COVID-19. This table comes from immunoSEQ multiplex PCR, and its TCRdb copy is limited to in-frame clones, with some not included. This table has just under 350,000 clones, about 90% appearing once. Sequencing input: peripheral blood. The receptors shown here come from a woman in her 70s with COVID-19, enrolled during active disease.

The rearrangement uses TRBV20-1 and TRBJ1-1; D remains ambiguous. The CDR3 has 11 residues. Trimming cost V 3 bases and J 1 base, with 3 bases left between them. Germline V gives CDR1 DFQATT, CDR2 SNEGSKA (reference sequence). The CDR3 DNA reads as TGCAGTGCTAGCCAGAACACTGAAGCTTTCTTT. Translating it yields CSASQNTEAFF.

Note on this clone: Distinct nucleotide sequences in the sample also encode this CDR3. The chain links TRBV7-2 to TRBJ1-1, with 8 bases identical to TRBD1. The CDR3 consists of 14 residues. Trimming cost V 5 bases and J 1 base; bases outside gene matches: 3. CDR1 and CDR2 from the germline V gene are SGHTA and FQGNSA. CDR3 in amino acids: CASSPQGANTEAFF. The DNA of the CDR3 is TGTGCCAGCAGCCCCCAGGGGGCGAACACTGAAGCTTTCTTT.

The chain has TRBV6-4 and TRBJ1-1, with TRBD1 matching 7 bases. J was trimmed by 3 bases and V by 1 base; bases with no gene match: 2. CDR3 length: 14 residues. CDR1 and CDR2 (germline): MRHNA, SNTAGT. The CDR3 DNA reads TGTGCCAGCAGTGACTTGACAGGGTACACTGAAGCTTTCTTT. Encoded protein: CASSDLTGYTEAFF.